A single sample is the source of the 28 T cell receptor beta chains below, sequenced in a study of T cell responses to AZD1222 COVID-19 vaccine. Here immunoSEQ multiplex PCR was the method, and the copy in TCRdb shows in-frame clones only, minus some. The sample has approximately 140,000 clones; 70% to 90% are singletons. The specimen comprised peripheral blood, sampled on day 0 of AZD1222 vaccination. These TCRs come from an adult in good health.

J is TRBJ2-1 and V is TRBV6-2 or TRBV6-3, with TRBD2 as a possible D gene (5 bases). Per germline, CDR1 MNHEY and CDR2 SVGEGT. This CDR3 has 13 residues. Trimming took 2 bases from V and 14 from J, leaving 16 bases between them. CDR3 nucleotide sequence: TGTGCCAGCAGTTACGAGCGGTTGGGTTACGAGTTCTTC. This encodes CASSYERLGYEFF.

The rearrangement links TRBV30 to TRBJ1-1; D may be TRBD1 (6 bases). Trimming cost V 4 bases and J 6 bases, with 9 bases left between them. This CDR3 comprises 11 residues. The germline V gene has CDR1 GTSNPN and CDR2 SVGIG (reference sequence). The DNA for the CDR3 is TGTGCCTGGATTAGGACAGCTGAAGCTTTCTTT. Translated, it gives CAWIRTAEAFF.

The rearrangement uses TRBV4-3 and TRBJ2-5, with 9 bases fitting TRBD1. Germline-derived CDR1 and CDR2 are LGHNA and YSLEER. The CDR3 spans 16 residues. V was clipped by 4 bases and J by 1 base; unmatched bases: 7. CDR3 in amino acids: CASSLQPGQGQETQYF. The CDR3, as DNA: TGCGCCAGCAGCCTCCAACCGGGACAGGGCCAAGAGACCCAGTACTTC.

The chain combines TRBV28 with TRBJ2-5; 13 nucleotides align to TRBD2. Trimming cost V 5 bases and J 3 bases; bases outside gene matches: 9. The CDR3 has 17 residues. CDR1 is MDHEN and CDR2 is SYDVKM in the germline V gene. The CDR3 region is CASSQWTSGSGKETQYF. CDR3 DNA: TGTGCCAGCAGTCAATGGACTAGCGGGAGCGGAAAAGAGACCCAGTACTTC. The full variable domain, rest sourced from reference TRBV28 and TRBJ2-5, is DVKVTQSSRYLVKRTGEKVFLECVQDMDHENMFWYRQDPGLGLRLIYFSYDVKMKEKGDIPEGYSVSREKKERFSLILESASTNQTSMYLCASSQWTSGSGKETQYFGPGTRLLVL.

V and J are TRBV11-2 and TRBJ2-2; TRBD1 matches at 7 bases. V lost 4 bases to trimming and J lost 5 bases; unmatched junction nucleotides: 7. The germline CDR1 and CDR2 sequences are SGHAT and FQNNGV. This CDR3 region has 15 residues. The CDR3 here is CASSSTGVETGELFF. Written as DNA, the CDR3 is TGTGCCAGCAGCTCAACAGGGGTAGAAACCGGGGAGCTGTTTTTT.

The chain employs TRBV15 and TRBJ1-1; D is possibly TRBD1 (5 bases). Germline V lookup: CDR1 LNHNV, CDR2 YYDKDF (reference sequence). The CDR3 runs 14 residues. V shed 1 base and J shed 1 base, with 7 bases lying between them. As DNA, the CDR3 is TGTGCCACCAGCAGAGTGCAGGGGAACACTGAAGCTTTCTTT. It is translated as CATSRVQGNTEAFF.

Here the CDR3 reads CASSGPGNTIYF. The CDR3 DNA reads as TGTGCCAGCAGCGGGCCTGGAAACACCATATATTTT. The rearrangement uses TRBV9 and TRBJ1-3, with D hard to call. This CDR3 contains 12 residues. In germline, CDR1 is SGDLS, CDR2 YYNGEE. V gave up 3 bases and J gave up 2 bases, with 3 bases separating them. Supplemented by reference TRBV9 and TRBJ1-3, the full variable domain reads DSGVTQTPKHLITATGQRVTLRCSPRSGDLSVYWYQQSLDQGLQFLIQYYNGEERAKGNILERFSAQQFPDLHSELNLSSLELGDSALYFCASSGPGNTIYFGEGSWLTVV.

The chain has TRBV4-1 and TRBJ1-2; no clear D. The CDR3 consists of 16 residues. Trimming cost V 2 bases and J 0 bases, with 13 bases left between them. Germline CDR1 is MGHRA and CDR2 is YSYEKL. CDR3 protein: CASSQFWPGANYGYTF. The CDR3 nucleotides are TGCGCCAGCAGCCAATTCTGGCCCGGAGCTAACTATGGCTACACCTTC.

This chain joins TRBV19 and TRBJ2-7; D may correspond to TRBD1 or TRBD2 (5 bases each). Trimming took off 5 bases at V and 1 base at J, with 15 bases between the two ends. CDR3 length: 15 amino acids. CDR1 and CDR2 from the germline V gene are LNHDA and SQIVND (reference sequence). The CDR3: CASSLPGTRSYEQYF. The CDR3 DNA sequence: TGTGCCAGTAGTCTACCCGGGACCAGGTCCTACGAGCAGTACTTC.

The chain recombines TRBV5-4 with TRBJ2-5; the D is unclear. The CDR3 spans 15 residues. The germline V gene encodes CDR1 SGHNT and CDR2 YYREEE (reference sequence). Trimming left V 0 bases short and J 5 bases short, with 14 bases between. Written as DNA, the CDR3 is TGTGCCAGCAGCTTGGGTGGGAACCCTAGGGAGACCCAGTACTTC. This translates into CASSLGGNPRETQYF.

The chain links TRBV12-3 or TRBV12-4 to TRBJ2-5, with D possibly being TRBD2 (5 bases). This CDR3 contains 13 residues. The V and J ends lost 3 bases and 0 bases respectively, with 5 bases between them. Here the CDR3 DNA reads TGTGCCAGCAGTTTTAGCGACCAAGAGACCCAGTACTTC. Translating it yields CASSFSDQETQYF.

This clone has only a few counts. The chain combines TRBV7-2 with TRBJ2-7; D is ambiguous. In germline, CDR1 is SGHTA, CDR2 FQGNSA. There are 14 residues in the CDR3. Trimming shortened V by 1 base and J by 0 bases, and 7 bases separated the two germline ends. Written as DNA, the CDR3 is TGTGCCAGCAGCTTAGTCGCGCGCTCCTACGAGCAGTACTTC. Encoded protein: CASSLVARSYEQYF.

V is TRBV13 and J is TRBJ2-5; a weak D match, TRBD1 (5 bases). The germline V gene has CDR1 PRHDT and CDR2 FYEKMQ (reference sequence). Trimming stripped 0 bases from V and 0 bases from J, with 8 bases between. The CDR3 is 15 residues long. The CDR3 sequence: CASSLGPGYQETQYF. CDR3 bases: TGTGCCAGCAGCTTAGGGCCAGGGTACCAAGAGACCCAGTACTTC.

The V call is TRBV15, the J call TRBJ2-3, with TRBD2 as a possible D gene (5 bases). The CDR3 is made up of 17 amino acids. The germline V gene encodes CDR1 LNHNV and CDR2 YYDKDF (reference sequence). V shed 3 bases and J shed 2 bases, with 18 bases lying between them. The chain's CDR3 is CATSRAWESGNTDTQYF. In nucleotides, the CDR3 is TGTGCCACCAGCAGGGCCTGGGAAAGCGGAAACACAGATACGCAGTATTTT.

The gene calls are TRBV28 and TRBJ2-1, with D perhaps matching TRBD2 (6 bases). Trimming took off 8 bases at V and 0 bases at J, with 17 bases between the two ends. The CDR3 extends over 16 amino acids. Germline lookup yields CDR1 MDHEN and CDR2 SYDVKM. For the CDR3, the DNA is TGTGCCAGCGGGAAAATAGCGGTTAGCTCCTACAATGAGCAGTTCTTC. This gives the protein CASGKIAVSSYNEQFF.

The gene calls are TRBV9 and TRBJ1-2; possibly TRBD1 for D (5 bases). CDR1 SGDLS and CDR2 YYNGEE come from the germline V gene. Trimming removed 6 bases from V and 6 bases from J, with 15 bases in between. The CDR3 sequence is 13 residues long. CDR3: CASTRDGGNGYTF. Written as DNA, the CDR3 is TGTGCCAGCACCAGGGACGGGGGGAATGGCTACACCTTC.

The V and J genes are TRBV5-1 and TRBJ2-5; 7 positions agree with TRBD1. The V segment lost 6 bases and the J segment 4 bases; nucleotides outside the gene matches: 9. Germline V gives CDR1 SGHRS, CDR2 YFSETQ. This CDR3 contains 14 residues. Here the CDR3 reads CASTVTGIGETQYF. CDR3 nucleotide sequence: TGCGCCAGCACCGTGACAGGGATCGGAGAGACCCAGTACTTC.

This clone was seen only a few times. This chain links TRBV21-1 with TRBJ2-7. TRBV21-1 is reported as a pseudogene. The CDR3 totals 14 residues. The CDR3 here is CASSSPKGLGEQYF. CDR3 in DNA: TGTGCCAGCAGCTCACCTAAAGGCCTGGGTGAGCAGTACTTC.

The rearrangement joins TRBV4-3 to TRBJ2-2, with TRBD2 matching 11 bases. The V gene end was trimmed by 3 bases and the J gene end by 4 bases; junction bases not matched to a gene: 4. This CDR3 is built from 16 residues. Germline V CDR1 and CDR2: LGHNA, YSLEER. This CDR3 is CASSQLAGGLTGELFF. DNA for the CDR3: TGCGCCAGCAGCCAGCTAGCGGGAGGCCTCACCGGGGAGCTGTTTTTT.

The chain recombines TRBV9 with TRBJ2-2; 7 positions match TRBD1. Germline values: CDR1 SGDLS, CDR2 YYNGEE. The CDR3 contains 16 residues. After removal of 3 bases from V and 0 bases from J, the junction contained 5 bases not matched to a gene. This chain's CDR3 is CASSAQGSANTGELFF. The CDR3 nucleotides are TGTGCCAGCAGCGCACAGGGGTCCGCGAACACCGGGGAGCTGTTTTTT.

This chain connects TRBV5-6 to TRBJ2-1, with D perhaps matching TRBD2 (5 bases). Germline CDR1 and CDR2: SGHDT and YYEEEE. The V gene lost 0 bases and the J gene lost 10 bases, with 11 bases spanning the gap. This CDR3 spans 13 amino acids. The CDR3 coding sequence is TGTGCCAGCAGCTTGGCGGCGGGCCCCGAGCAGTTCTTC. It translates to CASSLAAGPEQFF.

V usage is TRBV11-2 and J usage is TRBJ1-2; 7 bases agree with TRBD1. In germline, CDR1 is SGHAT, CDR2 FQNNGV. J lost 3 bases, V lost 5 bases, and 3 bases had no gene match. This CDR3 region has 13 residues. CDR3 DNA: TGTGCCAGCAGCCAAGGGACAGACTATGGCTACACCTTC. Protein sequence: CASSQGTDYGYTF.

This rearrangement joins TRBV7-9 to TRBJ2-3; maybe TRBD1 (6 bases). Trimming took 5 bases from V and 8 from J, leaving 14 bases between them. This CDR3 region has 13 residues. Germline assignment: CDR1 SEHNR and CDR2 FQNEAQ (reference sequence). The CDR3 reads CASSVTLGGTQYF. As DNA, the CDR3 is TGTGCCAGCAGCGTAACGCTAGGGGGTACGCAGTATTTT. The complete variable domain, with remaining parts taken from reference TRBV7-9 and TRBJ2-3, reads DTGVSQNPRHKITKRGQNVTFRCDPISEHNRLYWYRQTLGQGPEFLTYFQNEAQLEKSRLLSDRFSAERPKGSFSTLEIQRTEQGDSAMYLCASSVTLGGTQYFGPGTRLTVL.

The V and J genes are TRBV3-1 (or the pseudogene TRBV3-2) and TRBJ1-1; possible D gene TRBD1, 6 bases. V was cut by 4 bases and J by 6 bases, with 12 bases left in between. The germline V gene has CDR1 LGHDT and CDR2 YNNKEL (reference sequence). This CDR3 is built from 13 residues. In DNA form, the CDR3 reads TGTGCCAGCAGCCTTCAGGGGAGGGCTGAAGCTTTCTTT. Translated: CASSLQGRAEAFF.

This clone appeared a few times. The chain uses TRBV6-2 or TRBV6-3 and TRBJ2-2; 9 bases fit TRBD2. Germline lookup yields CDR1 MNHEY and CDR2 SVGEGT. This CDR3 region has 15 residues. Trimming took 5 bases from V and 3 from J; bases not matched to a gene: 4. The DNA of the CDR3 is TGTGCCAGCAGTAGCGGGGGGACTGACACCGGGGAGCTGTTTTTT. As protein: CASSSGGTDTGELFF.

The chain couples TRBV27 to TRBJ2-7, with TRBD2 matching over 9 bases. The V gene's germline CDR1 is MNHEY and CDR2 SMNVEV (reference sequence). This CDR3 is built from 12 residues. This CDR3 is CVQGTSSYEQYF. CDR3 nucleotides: TGTGTCCAAGGGACTAGCAGCTACGAGCAGTACTTC.

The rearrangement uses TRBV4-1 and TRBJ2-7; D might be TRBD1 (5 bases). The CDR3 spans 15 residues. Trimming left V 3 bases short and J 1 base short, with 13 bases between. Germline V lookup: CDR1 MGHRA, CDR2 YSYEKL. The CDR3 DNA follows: TGCGCCAGCAGCCAGGGCCTAGGGGTGTCCTACGAGCAGTACTTC. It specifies CASSQGLGVSYEQYF.

CDR3 coding DNA: TGTGCCAGCAGTCCCCTGGGGGGAGGCACAGATACGCAGTATTTT. This sequence encodes CASSPLGGGTDTQYF. The chain has TRBV25-1 and TRBJ2-3, with D possibly being TRBD2 (6 bases). V was pared by 5 bases and J by 1 base, with 13 bases between. Germline V gives CDR1 MGHDK, CDR2 SYGVNS. This CDR3 has 15 residues.